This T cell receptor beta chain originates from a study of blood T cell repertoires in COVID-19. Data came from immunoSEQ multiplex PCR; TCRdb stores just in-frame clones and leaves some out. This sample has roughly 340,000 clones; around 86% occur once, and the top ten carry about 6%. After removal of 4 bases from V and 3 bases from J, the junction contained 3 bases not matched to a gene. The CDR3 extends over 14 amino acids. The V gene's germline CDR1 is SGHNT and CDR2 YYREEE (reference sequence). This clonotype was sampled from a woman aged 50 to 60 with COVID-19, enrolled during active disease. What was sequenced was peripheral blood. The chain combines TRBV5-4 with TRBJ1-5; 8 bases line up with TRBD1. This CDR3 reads CASSQQGDNQPQHF. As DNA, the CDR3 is TGTGCCAGCAGCCAACAGGGGGACAATCAGCCCCAGCATTTT.